The clone carrying this TCR beta chain was observed a few times. The data originate from a study of Ad26.COV2.S vaccination and SARS-CoV-2 variants. Assay used: immunoSEQ multiplex PCR; TCRdb lists only in-frame clones, some missing. The sample carries hundreds of thousands of clones, about 89% recorded once. Treatment noted: roughly 19 received Ad26.COV2.S at low or high dose, single or two shots; about 5 received placebo; per-sample allocation not given. Specimens were obtained on day 63 following the first vaccine or placebo injection. Per the germline V gene, CDR1 is SNHLY and CDR2 is FYNNEI. J was trimmed by 5 bases and V by 6 bases; bases with no gene match: 11. CDR3 size: 15 residues.

V usage is TRBV2 and J usage is TRBJ2-5; 8 bases are a match to TRBD1. This TCR was sampled from a person between 18 and 59 years old who received the Ad26.COV2.S COVID-19 vaccine or a placebo. The sample consisted of peripheral blood, taken in a trial of Ad26.COV2.S vaccine versus placebo. This CDR3 reads CASRPRDRRGETQYF. The CDR3 bases are TGTGCCAGCAGGCCCAGGGACAGGAGAGGGGAGACCCAGTACTTC.